This T cell receptor beta chain was documented in a study of T cell changes during pregnancy in multiple sclerosis. Using immunoSEQ multiplex PCR, the repertoire was profiled, and TCRdb retains in-frame clones only, with some absent. The repertoire holds about 53,000 clones, with over 90% as singletons. Germline V lookup: CDR1 LNHDA, CDR2 SQIVND (reference sequence). This CDR3 comprises 13 residues. V was shortened by 6 bases and J by 8 bases, with 16 bases between the two germline ends. This clone has just a few counts. This sequence originates from a female donor with multiple sclerosis, enrolled in a pregnancy study. Specimen: CD4+ T cells from peripheral blood mononuclear cells, collected in the third trimester of pregnancy. The chain links TRBV19 to TRBJ1-2; a possible D gene is TRBD1 (5 bases). CDR3 amino acids: CASSYRSLRGYTF. The CDR3 DNA sequence: TGTGCCAGTAGCTACAGGTCCCTTAGGGGCTACACCTTC.